The 2 T cell receptor beta chains presented below share a single source sample, sequenced in a study. Treg sorting used a CD4+CD25+CD127-/low gate. TCRdb called the 5' RACE reads again in MiXCR, with one record for every CDR3 protein. This table has approximately 60,000 distinct CDR3 sequences, 20% to 25% appearing once. The sequencing sample was made of tumor-infiltrating Tregs sorted from the breast tumor. These receptors were collected from a female donor with breast cancer.

This chain links TRBV4-2 with TRBJ2-5; tentatively, D is TRBD1 (5 bases). V was pared by 0 bases and J by 0 bases, with 8 bases between. The germline V gene encodes CDR1 LGHNA and CDR2 YNFKEQ. The CDR3 loop spans 15 amino acids. In DNA, the CDR3 is TGTGCCAGCAGCCAAGATCGACAGCACCAAGAGACCCAGTACTTC. Protein sequence: CASSQDRQHQETQYF.

This clonotype has at least ten counts. The J gene is TRBJ2-5, the V gene TRBV9; D tentatively fits TRBD1 or TRBD2 (5 bases each). V lost 0 bases to trimming and J lost 1 base, with 13 bases between them. The CDR3 is 16 amino acids. The germline V gene encodes CDR1 SGDLS and CDR2 YYNGEE. The CDR3 bases are TGTGCCAGCAGCGTAGGGGCCGGTGGGACCCAAGAGACCCAGTACTTC. Translated, it gives CASSVGAGGTQETQYF.